Below, 7 T cell receptor beta chains from the same sample are listed, as sequenced in a study of CD8 T cells in Susac syndrome. It was with random hexamers that 0.5 to 1 ug RNA was reverse transcribed. MiXCR, run by TCRdb on the immunoSEQ multiplex PCR reads, gives a single entry per CDR3 protein. This table holds some 120,000 distinct CDR3 sequences, over 90% found once. What was sequenced was CD4+ T cells from PBMCs. All receptors derive from a human donor in good health.

This chain connects TRBV5-1 to TRBJ2-3, with a weak D call TRBD1 (6 bases). V was clipped by 6 bases and J by 1 base, with 12 bases between them. CDR3 size: 14 residues. Germline V gene sequence: CDR1 SGHRS, CDR2 YFSETQ. This CDR3 is CASTRDIRTDTQYF. The CDR3, as DNA: TGCGCCAGCACTCGGGACATTCGCACAGATACGCAGTATTTT.

The rearrangement joins TRBV18 to TRBJ1-2, with D tentatively TRBD1 (5 bases). The germline V gene encodes CDR1 KGHSH and CDR2 LQKENI. This CDR3 contains 15 residues. Trimming removed 2 bases at V and 4 bases at J, with 14 bases between. The CDR3 loop reads CASSPTPQGFYGYTF. The CDR3 nucleotides are TGTGCCAGCTCACCAACCCCTCAGGGATTCTATGGCTACACCTTC.

J is TRBJ1-1 and V is TRBV7-2; D gene ambiguous. The CDR3 length is 13 residues. Germline V gene lookup returns CDR1 SGHTA and CDR2 FQGNSA. V was trimmed by 1 base and J by 9 bases, leaving 12 bases between them. CDR3 coding DNA: TGTGCCAGCAGCTTAGAGGCTGGCCAAAAAGCTTTCTTT. It yields the protein CASSLEAGQKAFF.

V usage is TRBV30 and J usage is TRBJ2-5, with D uncertain. CDR1 and CDR2 from the germline V gene are GTSNPN and SVGIG (reference sequence). V gave up 2 bases and J gave up 0 bases, with 7 bases separating them. The CDR3 covers 13 residues. The CDR3 loop reads CAWSLRYQETQYF. CDR3 in DNA: TGTGCCTGGAGTCTACGGTACCAAGAGACCCAGTACTTC. Drawing the rest from reference TRBV30 and TRBJ2-5, the complete variable domain is SQTIHQWPATLVQPVGSPLSLECTVEGTSNPNLYWYRQAAGRGLQLLFYSVGIGQISSEVPQNLSASRPQDRQFILSSKKLLLSDSGFYLCAWSLRYQETQYFGPGTRLLVL.

CDR3 sequence (DNA): TGCGCCAGCAGTCCCCTCCCCGGACTCTACTTCTCCTACGAGCAGTACTTC. Residues: CASSPLPGLYFSYEQYF. The chain links TRBV23-1 to TRBJ2-7, with D maybe TRBD2 (5 bases). TRBV23-1 is filed as an ORF, its function uncertain. This CDR3 region has 17 residues. V was pared by 4 bases and J by 0 bases, with 19 bases between.

The CDR3 nucleotides are TGTGCCAGCAGCCCTAAGGCAGGGCGTGAAAAACTGTTTTTT. Amino acid sequence: CASSPKAGREKLFF. The V and J genes are TRBV13 and TRBJ1-4; D is perhaps TRBD1 (5 bases). Germline V gene lookup returns CDR1 PRHDT and CDR2 FYEKMQ (reference sequence). Trimming removed 5 bases from V and 7 bases from J, with 14 bases in between. The CDR3 is 14 amino acids. The entire variable domain, with the rest obtained from reference TRBV13 and TRBJ1-4, is as follows: AAGVIQSPRHLIKEKRETATLKCYPIPRHDTVYWYQQGPGQDPQFLISFYEKMQSDKGSIPDRFSAQQFSDYHSELNMSSLELGDSALYFCASSPKAGREKLFFGSGTQLSVL.

This rearrangement joins TRBV12-3 or TRBV12-4 to TRBJ2-7, with 10 bases matching TRBD1. The V gene end was trimmed by 7 bases and the J gene end by 5 bases; junction bases not matched to a gene: 8. The CDR3 runs to 14 residues. Here the CDR3 reads CASTPGQGPNEQYF. The CDR3, as DNA: TGTGCCAGCACCCCGGGACAGGGGCCCAACGAGCAGTACTTC.